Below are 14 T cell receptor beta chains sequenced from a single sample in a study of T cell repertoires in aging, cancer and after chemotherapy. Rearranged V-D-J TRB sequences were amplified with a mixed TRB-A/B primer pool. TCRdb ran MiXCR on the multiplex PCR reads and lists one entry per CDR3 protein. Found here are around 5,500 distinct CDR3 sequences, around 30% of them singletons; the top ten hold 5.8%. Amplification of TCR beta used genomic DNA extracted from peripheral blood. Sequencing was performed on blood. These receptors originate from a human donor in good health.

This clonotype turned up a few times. CDR3 residues: CASSLGGAETTEAFF. CDR3 sequence (DNA): TGTGCCAGCAGCCTGGGGGGGGCTGAGACCACTGAAGCTTTCTTT. V usage is TRBV5-6 and J usage is TRBJ1-1; tentatively, D is TRBD1 (6 bases). With 4 bases removed from V and 4 bases from J, the gap between germline ends came to 17 bases. The length of the CDR3 is 15 residues. CDR1 is SGHDT, CDR2 YYEEEE, per germline.

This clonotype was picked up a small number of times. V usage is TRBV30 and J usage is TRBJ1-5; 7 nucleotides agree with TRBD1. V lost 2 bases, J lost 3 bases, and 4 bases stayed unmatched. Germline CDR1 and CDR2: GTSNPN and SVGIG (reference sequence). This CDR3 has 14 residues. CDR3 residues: CAWSKGQPNQPQHF. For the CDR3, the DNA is TGTGCCTGGAGTAAGGGACAGCCCAATCAGCCCCAGCATTTT. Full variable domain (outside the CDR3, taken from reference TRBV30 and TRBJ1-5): SQTIHQWPATLVQPVGSPLSLECTVEGTSNPNLYWYRQAAGRGLQLLFYSVGIGQISSEVPQNLSASRPQDRQFILSSKKLLLSDSGFYLCAWSKGQPNQPQHFGDGTRLSIL.

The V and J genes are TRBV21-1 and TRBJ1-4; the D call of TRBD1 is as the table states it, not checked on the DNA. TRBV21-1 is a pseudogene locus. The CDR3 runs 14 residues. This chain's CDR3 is CASTRGRINEKLFF. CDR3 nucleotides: TGTGCCAGCACCCGGGGACGGATTAATGAAAAACTGTTTTTT.

CDR3 residues: CASSSGTNGEQFF. The CDR3 DNA is TGTGCCAGCAGCTCCGGGACTAATGGTGAGCAGTTCTTC. The J gene is TRBJ2-1, the V gene TRBV7-3; 7 positions agree with TRBD2. The germline gives CDR1 SGHTA, CDR2 FQGTGA. CDR3 length equals 13 residues. V was clipped by 4 bases and J by 9 bases; unmatched bases: 6.

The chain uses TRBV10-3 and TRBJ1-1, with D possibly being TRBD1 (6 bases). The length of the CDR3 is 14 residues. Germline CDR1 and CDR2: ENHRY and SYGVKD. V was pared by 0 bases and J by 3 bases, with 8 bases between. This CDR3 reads CAISESYRDTEAFF. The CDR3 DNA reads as TGTGCCATCAGTGAGTCGTACAGGGACACTGAAGCTTTCTTT.

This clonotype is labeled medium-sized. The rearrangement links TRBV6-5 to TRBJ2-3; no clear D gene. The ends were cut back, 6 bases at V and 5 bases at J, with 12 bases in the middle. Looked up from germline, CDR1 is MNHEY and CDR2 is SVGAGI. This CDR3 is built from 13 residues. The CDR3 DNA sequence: TGTGCCAGCAGCCTACTTAGTGGAGATACGCAGTATTTT. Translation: CASSLLSGDTQYF.

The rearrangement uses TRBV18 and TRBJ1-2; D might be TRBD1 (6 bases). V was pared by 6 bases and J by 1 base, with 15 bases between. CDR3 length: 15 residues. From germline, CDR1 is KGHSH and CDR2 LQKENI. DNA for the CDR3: TGTGCCAGCTCTCAAACAGGGCTTAATAACTATGGCTACACCTTC. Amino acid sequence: CASSQTGLNNYGYTF.

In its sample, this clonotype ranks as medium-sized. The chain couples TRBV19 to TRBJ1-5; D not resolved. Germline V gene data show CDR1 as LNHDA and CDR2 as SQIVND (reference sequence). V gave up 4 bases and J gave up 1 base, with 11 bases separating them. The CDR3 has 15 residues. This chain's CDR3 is CASSTWTGSNQPQHF. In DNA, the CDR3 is TGTGCCAGTAGTACATGGACGGGAAGCAATCAGCCCCAGCATTTT.

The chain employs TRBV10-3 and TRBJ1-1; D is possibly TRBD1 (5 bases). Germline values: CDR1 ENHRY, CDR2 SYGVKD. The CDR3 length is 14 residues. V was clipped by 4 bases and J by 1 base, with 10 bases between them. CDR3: CAISAGEQNTEAFF. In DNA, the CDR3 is TGTGCCATCAGTGCGGGGGAGCAGAACACTGAAGCTTTCTTT.

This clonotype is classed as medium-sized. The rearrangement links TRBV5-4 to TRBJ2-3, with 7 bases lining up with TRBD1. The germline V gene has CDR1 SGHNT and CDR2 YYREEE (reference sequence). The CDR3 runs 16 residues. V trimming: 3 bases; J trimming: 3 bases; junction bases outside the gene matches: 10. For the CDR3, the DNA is TGTGCCAGCAGCTCTGCACAGGGGAAGATTACAGATACGCAGTATTTT. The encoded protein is CASSSAQGKITDTQYF.

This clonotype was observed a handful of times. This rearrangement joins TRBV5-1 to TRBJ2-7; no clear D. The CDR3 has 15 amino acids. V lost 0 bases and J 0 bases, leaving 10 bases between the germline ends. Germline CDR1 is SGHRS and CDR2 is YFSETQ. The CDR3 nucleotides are TGCGCCAGCAGCTTGGGCGGACGAGACTCCTACGAGCAGTACTTC. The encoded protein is CASSLGGRDSYEQYF.

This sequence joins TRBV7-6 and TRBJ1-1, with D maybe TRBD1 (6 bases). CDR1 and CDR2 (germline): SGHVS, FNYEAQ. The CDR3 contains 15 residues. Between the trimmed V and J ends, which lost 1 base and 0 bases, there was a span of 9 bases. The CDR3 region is CASSLVQGMNTEAFF. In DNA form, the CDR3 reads TGTGCCAGCAGCTTAGTTCAGGGGATGAACACTGAAGCTTTCTTT. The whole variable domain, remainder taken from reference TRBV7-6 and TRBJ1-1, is GAGVSQSPRYKVTKRGQDVALRCDPISGHVSLYWYRQALGQGPEFLTYFNYEAQQDKSGLPNDRFSAERPEGSISTLTIQRTEQRDSAMYRCASSLVQGMNTEAFFGQGTRLTVV.

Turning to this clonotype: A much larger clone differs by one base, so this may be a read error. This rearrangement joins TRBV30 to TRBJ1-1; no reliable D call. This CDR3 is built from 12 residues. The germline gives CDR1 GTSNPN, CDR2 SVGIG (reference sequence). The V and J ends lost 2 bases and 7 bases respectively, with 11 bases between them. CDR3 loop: CAWSPKYNEAFF. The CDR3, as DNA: TGTGCCTGGAGTCCGAAGTACAATGAAGCTTTCTTT. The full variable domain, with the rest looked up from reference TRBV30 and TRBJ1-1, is SQTIHQWPATLVQPVGSPLSLECTVEGTSNPNLYWYRQAAGRGLQLLFYSVGIGQISSEVPQNLSASRPQDRQFILSSKKLLLSDSGFYLCAWSPKYNEAFFGQGTRLTVV.

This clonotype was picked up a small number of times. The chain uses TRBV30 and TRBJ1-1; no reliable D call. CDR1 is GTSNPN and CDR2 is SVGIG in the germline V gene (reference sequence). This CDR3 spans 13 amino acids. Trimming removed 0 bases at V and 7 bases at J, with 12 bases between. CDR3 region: CAWSVSPWFEAFF. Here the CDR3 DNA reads TGTGCCTGGAGTGTAAGCCCCTGGTTTGAAGCTTTCTTT.